This T cell receptor (beta chain) was identified in a study of T cells in Graves' hyperthyroidism and ophthalmopathy. Study-level points and caveats: Most thyroid clonotypes expanded above 0.001 appeared in blood too.

Exclusion followed for patients with uncontrolled infection, other autoimmune disease, pregnancy or lactation. For the diagnoses, clinical symptoms, serum thyroxine and TRAb, thyroid ultrasound and orbital computed tomography were used. The authors took PBMCs from 8.5 to 10 ml fresh peripheral blood. This clonotype was observed at least ten times. Antigen unknown. With V trimmed by 1 base and J by 3 bases, 5 bases remained unmatched. From germline, CDR1 is LGHNA and CDR2 YNFKEQ. The CDR3 consists of 16 residues. Template material for amplifying TCR beta CDR3 regions consisted of RNA transcripts. The TCR CDR3 was amplified in a first-round RT-PCR using the HTBI primer set. TCRdb analysed the multiplex PCR reads with MiXCR anew, one entry per CDR3 protein. Of around 600,000 distinct CDR3 sequences listed, 13% to 15% are singletons.

The source is a woman aged 45-59 years with Graves' ophthalmopathy. The sample consisted of blood. The chain recombines TRBV4-2 with TRBJ1-5; 8 bases are a match to TRBD1. The CDR3 DNA follows: TGTGCCAGCAGCCAAGGGGACAGGAGTATCAATCAGCCCCAGCATTTT. Amino acids: CASSQGDRSINQPQHF.